The next 27 T cell receptor beta chains were all read from a single sample in a study of T cells after yellow fever vaccination. TCRdb redid the calling of the 5' RACE reads with MiXCR, one entry per CDR3 protein. This sample yields 350,000 to 550,000 distinct CDR3 sequences, of which around 20% are seen a single time; over 15% belongs to the top ten. The sequences come from PBMCs, collected before the yellow fever booster vaccination. The receptors come from a young man who received the YFV17D yellow fever vaccine.

This clonotype was picked up many times. The V call is TRBV6-1, the J call TRBJ1-2; the D is unclear. This CDR3 has 12 residues. The V gene lost 0 bases and the J gene lost 3 bases, with 2 bases spanning the gap. In germline, CDR1 is MNHNS, CDR2 SASEGT. The CDR3 spells CASSEAYYGYTF. DNA for the CDR3: TGTGCCAGCAGTGAAGCATACTATGGCTACACCTTC.

In its sample, this clonotype was seen a few times. In nucleotides, the CDR3 is TGCAGTGCTAGACTAGCGGGGGGGTTTCAAGAGACCCAGTACTTC. Protein: CSARLAGGFQETQYF. This chain connects TRBV20-1 to TRBJ2-5; 12 nucleotides match TRBD2. Germline CDR1 DFQATT, CDR2 SNEGSKA (reference sequence). Trimming cost V 2 bases and J 2 bases; bases outside gene matches: 3. The CDR3 has 15 residues.

This chain joins TRBV9 and TRBJ2-5, with D uncertain. Germline CDR1 is SGDLS and CDR2 is YYNGEE. With 0 bases removed from V and 0 bases from J, the gap between germline ends came to 15 bases. This CDR3 has 17 residues. The CDR3: CASSVEVASGYQETQYF. In DNA form, the CDR3 reads TGTGCCAGCAGCGTAGAGGTGGCGTCTGGGTACCAAGAGACCCAGTACTTC.

The CDR3 sequence: CASSYERSTEAFF. In DNA form, the CDR3 reads TGTGCCAGCAGCTATGAGAGGAGCACTGAAGCTTTCTTT. The chain is built from TRBV7-9 and TRBJ1-1; D is ambiguous. V dropped 4 bases and J dropped 4 bases, with 10 bases sitting between them. CDR3 length equals 13 residues. The germline V gene has CDR1 SEHNR and CDR2 FQNEAQ (reference sequence). The full variable domain, in which reference TRBV7-9 and TRBJ1-1 provide the parts outside the CDR3, is DTGVSQNPRHKITKRGQNVTFRCDPISEHNRLYWYRQTLGQGPEFLTYFQNEAQLEKSRLLSDRFSAERPKGSFSTLEIQRTEQGDSAMYLCASSYERSTEAFFGQGTRLTVV.

This clonotype occurred a few times. V gene TRBV20-1 combines with J gene TRBJ2-1; 10 nucleotides agree with TRBD2. Germline V gives CDR1 DFQATT, CDR2 SNEGSKA (reference sequence). This CDR3 has 15 amino acids. J was trimmed by 6 bases and V by 0 bases; bases with no gene match: 5. The CDR3 DNA sequence: TGCAGTGCTAGAGATCCTAGCGGGGGACCCAATGAGCAGTTCTTC. Protein sequence: CSARDPSGGPNEQFF.

This clonotype occurred a few times. The V gene is TRBV20-1, the J gene TRBJ2-5, with D unclear. Trimming pared 3 bases from V and 7 bases from J, leaving 12 bases between. The CDR3 runs to 12 residues. Germline CDR1 reads DFQATT; CDR2 reads SNEGSKA (reference sequence). As DNA, the CDR3 is TGCAGTGCTAGGAGCCCAACTTCGACCCAGTACTTC. The encoded protein is CSARSPTSTQYF.

In its sample, this clonotype was seen many times. The chain links TRBV7-2 to TRBJ1-2; 12 bases line up with TRBD1. Trimming at V came to 0 bases and at J to 7 bases, leaving 3 bases not matched to a gene. CDR1 is SGHTA and CDR2 is FQGNSA in the germline V gene. This CDR3 is built from 15 residues. The CDR3 loop is CASSLAGQGAGGYTF. The CDR3 DNA follows: TGTGCCAGCAGCTTAGCGGGACAGGGGGCTGGTGGCTACACCTTC.

This clonotype was seen only a few times. This rearrangement joins TRBV24-1 to TRBJ2-1, with 7 bases aligning to TRBD1. The CDR3 consists of 16 residues. The V gene end was trimmed by 3 bases and the J gene end by 1 base; junction bases not matched to a gene: 5. Germline assignment: CDR1 KGHDR and CDR2 SFDVKD. CDR3 protein: CATSDQSGGSYNEQFF. CDR3 nucleotides: TGTGCCACCAGTGATCAATCAGGGGGATCCTACAATGAGCAGTTCTTC.

The chain uses TRBV4-3 and TRBJ2-7; TRBD2 matches 7 bases. Trimming at V came to 1 base and at J to 0 bases, leaving 6 bases not matched to a gene. This CDR3 is 16 amino acids long. The V gene's germline CDR1 is LGHNA and CDR2 YSLEER. In nucleotides, the CDR3 is TGCGCCAGCAGCCAAGTAGCTAGCGGTTACTCCTACGAGCAGTACTTC. It encodes CASSQVASGYSYEQYF.

This clonotype was counted a few times. The chain is built from TRBV10-3 and TRBJ1-5, with D maybe TRBD1 (6 bases). Trimming took off 10 bases at V and 7 bases at J, with 26 bases between the two ends. The germline V gene has CDR1 ENHRY and CDR2 SYGVKD. This CDR3 region has 16 residues. CDR3 region: CASSDPNRESKQPQHF. For the CDR3, the DNA is TGTGCCAGCTCCGACCCCAACAGGGAATCGAAGCAGCCCCAGCATTTT.

The chain joins TRBV11-3 to TRBJ2-1, with D unresolved. There are 15 residues in the CDR3. V dropped 0 bases and J dropped 2 bases, with 8 bases sitting between them. Germline assignment: CDR1 SGHNT and CDR2 YENEEA. CDR3 sequence: CASSLENSAYNEQFF. The CDR3 DNA reads TGTGCCAGCAGCTTAGAAAACTCCGCCTACAATGAGCAGTTCTTC. Based on the CDR3 plus reference TRBV11-3 and TRBJ2-1, the full variable domain is EAGVVQSPRYKIIEKKQPVAFWCNPISGHNTLYWYLQNLGQGPELLIRYENEEAVDDSQLPKDRFSAERLKGVDSTLKIQPAELGDSAVYLCASSLENSAYNEQFFGPGTRLTVL.

The V and J genes are TRBV12-3 or TRBV12-4 and TRBJ1-2; maybe TRBD1 (5 bases). This CDR3 spans 17 amino acids. V was cut by 0 bases and J by 7 bases, with 21 bases left in between. CDR3 nucleotide sequence: TGTGCCAGCAGTTTAGCGCAGGGAGGCACCCTATGGGTTGGCTACACCTTC. Protein: CASSLAQGGTLWVGYTF.

The genes are TRBV6-2 or TRBV6-3 and TRBJ2-5, with unresolved D. V lost 2 bases, J lost 7 bases, and 20 bases lay in between. The CDR3 is 16 amino acids. Per germline, CDR1 MNHEY and CDR2 SVGEGT. DNA of the CDR3: TGTGCCAGCAGTTACCTTCCCGATGTGTTTGGAAGGACCCAGTACTTC. Translating it yields CASSYLPDVFGRTQYF.

The genes are TRBV10-3 and TRBJ2-7; 7 bases align to TRBD1. With 5 bases clipped from V and 2 bases from J, the junction kept 9 bases outside the gene matches. Germline values: CDR1 ENHRY, CDR2 SYGVKD. There are 15 residues in the CDR3. CDR3 coding DNA: TGTGCCATCAGTAAAGGACAGGTAGAAACCTACGAGCAGTACTTC. Translated: CAISKGQVETYEQYF.

This clonotype was detected a few times. The gene calls are TRBV7-6 and TRBJ1-4; 8 positions match TRBD1. This CDR3 contains 16 residues. V shed 4 bases and J 10 bases; nucleotides not matched to a gene: 14. In germline, CDR1 is SGHVS, CDR2 FNYEAQ. CDR3 sequence (DNA): TGTGCCAGCAGCTCCGACTTACAGGGGGTTAGCGGAAAACTGTTTTTT. Protein sequence: CASSSDLQGVSGKLFF.

The rearrangement joins TRBV18 to TRBJ2-6; D uncertain. Per germline, CDR1 KGHSH and CDR2 LQKENI. The CDR3 has 17 residues. V was trimmed by 2 bases and J by 2 bases, leaving 13 bases between them. CDR3 sequence reads: CASSPLATVAGANVLTF. DNA of the CDR3: TGTGCCAGCTCACCATTGGCTACGGTGGCTGGGGCCAACGTCCTGACTTTC.

This clonotype was counted only a few times. The chain links TRBV10-1 to TRBJ2-3, with D maybe TRBD2 (6 bases). The germline V and J ends were trimmed by 3 bases and 0 bases, with 13 bases remaining between them. This CDR3 contains 16 residues. The germline V gene encodes CDR1 WNHNN and CDR2 SYGVQD (reference sequence). The CDR3 DNA is TGCGCCAGCAGTGAAGGGGTCCGGGGGAGCACAGATACGCAGTATTTT. It yields the protein CASSEGVRGSTDTQYF.

In its sample, this clonotype was seen a few times. This chain uses TRBV6-1 with TRBJ2-4; 8 bases map to TRBD1. The CDR3 consists of 15 residues. The junction had 5 bases not matched to a gene; V was cut back by 1 base and J by 6 bases. CDR1 and CDR2 (germline): MNHNS, SASEGT. As DNA, the CDR3 is TGTGCCAGCAGTGAAGGGACAGGGTTGGCAAACATTCAGTACTTC. It translates to CASSEGTGLANIQYF.

The chain recombines TRBV18 with TRBJ1-5; the D is unclear. Germline lookup yields CDR1 KGHSH and CDR2 LQKENI. Trimming took off 5 bases at V and 2 bases at J, with 7 bases between the two ends. This CDR3 has 13 residues. CDR3 loop: CASSVNGNQPQHF. DNA of the CDR3: TGTGCCAGCTCAGTAAATGGCAATCAGCCCCAGCATTTT.

The CDR3 reads CSAVTGDEKLFF. CDR3 nucleotide sequence: TGCAGCGCGGTAACGGGGGATGAAAAACTGTTTTTT. The rearrangement links TRBV29-1 to TRBJ1-4; perhaps TRBD1 as D (5 bases). The CDR3 runs to 12 residues. Germline CDR1 SQVTM, CDR2 ANQGSEA. V lost 7 bases and J 6 bases, leaving 12 bases between the germline ends.

The V and J genes are TRBV25-1 and TRBJ1-4; TRBD1 is a possible D gene (5 bases). This CDR3 is 13 amino acids long. The V end was cut by 3 bases, the J end by 10 bases, with 12 bases between. CDR1 MGHDK and CDR2 SYGVNS come from the germline V gene. This chain's CDR3 is CASSEGVAGKLFF. CDR3 sequence (DNA): TGTGCCAGCAGTGAGGGGGTAGCGGGAAAACTGTTTTTT.

The CDR3 DNA reads as TGTGCCATCAGCGTTCAGGGGAAGGATTCACCCCTCCACTTT. This gives the protein CAISVQGKDSPLHF. The chain has TRBV10-3 and TRBJ1-6, with a weak D call TRBD1 (6 bases). Between the trimmed V and J ends, which lost 6 bases and 8 bases, there was a span of 14 bases. This CDR3 contains 14 residues. CDR1 and CDR2 (germline): ENHRY, SYGVKD.

The gene calls are TRBV7-8 and TRBJ1-2; no definite D call. The CDR3 covers 15 residues. Germline V gene data show CDR1 as SGHVS and CDR2 as FQNEAQ. V was pared by 0 bases and J by 4 bases, with 12 bases between. The CDR3 region is CASSLAARAGYGYTF. CDR3 sequence (DNA): TGTGCCAGCAGCTTAGCGGCGCGGGCGGGCTATGGCTACACCTTC.

This clonotype was seen a handful of times. The chain is built from TRBV5-1 and TRBJ1-1; 7 nucleotides line up with TRBD1. V gave up 2 bases and J gave up 0 bases; unmatched junction bases: 7. Germline CDR1 reads SGHRS; CDR2 reads YFSETQ. CDR3 length: 16 amino acids. CDR3 sequence (DNA): TGCGCCAGCAGCTTACGAGACAGGGCCTTGAACACTGAAGCTTTCTTT. Translating gives CASSLRDRALNTEAFF.

This clonotype has a handful of counts. The rearrangement uses TRBV12-3 or TRBV12-4 and TRBJ2-5, with 10 bases identical to TRBD2. The CDR3 is 15 residues long. Trimming at V came to 8 bases and at J to 5 bases, leaving 11 bases not matched to a gene. DNA for the CDR3: TGTGCCAGCCTCCACAGCGGGGGGGCCGGGGAGACCCAGTACTTC. Encoded protein: CASLHSGGAGETQYF.

The V gene is TRBV20-1, the J gene TRBJ1-6, with TRBD1 matching over 7 bases. Per the germline V gene, CDR1 is DFQATT and CDR2 is SNEGSKA (reference sequence). With 4 bases clipped from V and 6 bases from J, the junction kept 9 bases outside the gene matches. The CDR3 has 15 amino acids. The CDR3 sequence is CSAIGQDLRNSPLHF. DNA for the CDR3: TGCAGTGCTATCGGACAGGACCTTCGTAATTCACCCCTCCACTTT.

The chain recombines TRBV11-1 with TRBJ2-2; 7 bases line up with TRBD1. The CDR3 has 14 residues. With V trimmed by 5 bases and J by 4 bases, 4 bases remained unmatched. Germline V gene data show CDR1 as SGHAT and CDR2 as FQDESV (reference sequence). CDR3 nucleotide sequence: TGTGCCAGCAGCCGGGCAGGGGGCACCGGGGAGCTGTTTTTT. Its translation is CASSRAGGTGELFF.